The 8 T cell receptor beta chains presented below share a single source sample, sequenced in a study of blood T cells in healthy people across ages. For the second PCR, which ran for about 6 to 11 cycles, a sample-barcoded 5' primer and a J-beta primer mix were used. MiXCR was run by TCRdb on the 5' RACE reads, yielding one entry per CDR3 protein. The table lists about 930,000 distinct CDR3 sequences, just under 30% of them singletons. These data are also associated with another study on T cells of mothers and their children.

Source material: blood. These receptor sequences come from a woman aged 40 to 55 in good health.

Many counts were recorded for this clonotype. The V and J genes are TRBV7-2 and TRBJ2-3; D is ambiguous. This CDR3 has 13 amino acids. V lost 4 bases, J lost 9 bases, and 14 bases lay in between. Germline assignment: CDR1 SGHTA and CDR2 FQGNSA. The DNA of the CDR3 is TGTGCCAGCAGCTCACCCCTTGAGGACACGCAGTATTTT. Encoded protein: CASSSPLEDTQYF.

This chain uses TRBV2 with TRBJ1-2; D may be TRBD1 (5 bases). The germline V gene encodes CDR1 SNHLY and CDR2 FYNNEI. CDR3 length: 11 residues. The V end lost 6 bases, the J end lost 8 bases, and 10 bases lay between the germline ends. The CDR3: CASSAGLGYTF. The DNA of the CDR3 is TGTGCCAGCAGCGCAGGGCTCGGCTACACCTTC.

J is TRBJ1-2 and V is TRBV2, with 8 bases that match TRBD1. V lost 5 bases to trimming and J lost 3 bases; unmatched junction nucleotides: 2. The CDR3 length is 13 residues. Germline values: CDR1 SNHLY, CDR2 FYNNEI. The CDR3 sequence: CASSTGQDYGYTF. As DNA, the CDR3 is TGTGCCAGCAGTACGGGACAGGACTATGGCTACACCTTC.

The gene calls are TRBV5-1 and TRBJ2-7; 8 nucleotides match TRBD2. There are 15 residues in the CDR3. The germline V gene encodes CDR1 SGHRS and CDR2 YFSETQ. With 0 bases clipped from V and 3 bases from J, the junction kept 5 bases outside the gene matches. The CDR3 region is CASSLVAGKGYEQYF. DNA of the CDR3: TGCGCCAGCAGCTTGGTAGCGGGGAAGGGCTACGAGCAGTACTTC.

The chain joins TRBV15 to TRBJ1-2, with a possible D match to TRBD1 (6 bases). V was trimmed by 0 bases and J by 8 bases, leaving 16 bases between them. The CDR3 covers 15 residues. The germline gives CDR1 LNHNV, CDR2 YYDKDF (reference sequence). The CDR3 protein is CATSRDRGGGRGYTF. The CDR3, as DNA: TGTGCCACCAGCAGAGATCGGGGAGGGGGTCGAGGCTACACCTTC.

The V gene is TRBV6-6, the J gene TRBJ1-2, with 8 bases matching TRBD1. Germline lookup yields CDR1 MNHNY and CDR2 SVGAGI (reference sequence). This CDR3 has 15 amino acids. The V and J ends lost 2 bases and 5 bases, in that order; junction bases with no gene match: 7. The CDR3 is CASSYTTGAGYGYTF. CDR3 sequence (DNA): TGTGCCAGCAGTTACACGACAGGGGCAGGATATGGCTACACCTTC.

With respect to this clonotype: A clone one base away is much larger, so this may be a read error. The J gene is TRBJ1-2, the V gene TRBV10-3; unclear D gene. This CDR3 contains 11 residues. In germline, CDR1 is ENHRY, CDR2 SYGVKD. CDR3 DNA sequence: TGTGCCGTCAGTGACGCTTATGGCTACACCTTC. It translates to CAVSDAYGYTF.

This clonotype was counted at least ten times. The chain carries TRBV19 and TRBJ2-5; the match to TRBD1 covers 8 bases. The CDR3 spans 14 residues. V shed 7 bases and J 6 bases; nucleotides not matched to a gene: 10. Germline V gene data show CDR1 as LNHDA and CDR2 as SQIVND (reference sequence). For the CDR3, the DNA is TGTGCCAGTATGAATCCGGGACAGGTCCAGACCCAGTACTTC. Amino acids: CASMNPGQVQTQYF.